The 2 T cell receptor beta chains presented below share a single source sample, sequenced in a study of regulatory T cells in long-lasting Graves disease (dated by TCRdb to the early 2020s). Library preparation was by multiplex PCR. The reads were generated on an Illumina HiSeq 4000. CDR3 regions were amplified by Arm-PCR with iRepertoire HTBI primers to construct TCR beta libraries. Using fastp at Q25 and MiXCR, TCRdb reprocessed the public reads and kept productive beta chains. For every CDR3 protein sequence, its rows merge into one entry that carries the most common genes and DNA. This sample has 350,000 to 550,000 distinct CDR3 sequences in its table, and around 13% of those were observed once. More than 15% of the sample comes from the top ten. In light of the paper, this sample's time point label describes: newly diagnosed GD, antithyroid drugs for less than 3 months. RNA was extracted from PBMCs in TRIzol for both TCR sequencing and RNA sequencing.

This sample also belongs to another study, concerning T cells in Graves' hyperthyroidism and ophthalmopathy.

The sequencing used peripheral blood mononuclear cells (PBMCs), collected at new diagnosis, from a patient treated with antithyroid drugs. These receptors originate from a woman in her fifties or sixties with Graves disease. Donor details come from another sample of the same person, matched by shared clones.

This clonotype came up a few times. The gene calls are TRBV10-3 and TRBJ2-2, with 7 bases that match TRBD1. J gave up 0 bases and V 6 bases, and 4 bases lay outside the gene matches. The CDR3 loop spans 15 amino acids. Germline CDR1 and CDR2: ENHRY and SYGVKD. The CDR3 DNA reads as TGTGCCATCAGCCGACAGGGTACGAACACCGGGGAGCTGTTTTTT. Protein sequence: CAISRQGTNTGELFF.

Turning to this clonotype: Since a much larger clone is just one base distant, this may be a read error. J is TRBJ2-1 and V is TRBV13, with TRBD2 matching 8 bases. Germline V gene sequence: CDR1 PRHDT, CDR2 FYEKMQ (reference sequence). This CDR3 is 15 amino acids long. The CDR3 sequence: CTSSLYQRESDEQFF. As DNA, the CDR3 is TGTACCAGCAGCTTATACCAGCGGGAGTCTGATGAGCAGTTCTTC.